This TCR beta chain was found in a study of cytomegalovirus exposure and HLA in healthy donors. The CDR3 totals 16 residues. Unmatched junction bases numbered 3, after V lost 5 bases and J lost 1 base. The germline CDR1 and CDR2 sequences are SGHAT and FQDESV (reference sequence). Sequencing used immunoSEQ multiplex PCR; TCRdb keeps in-frame clones, though not all of them. The sample holds about 220,000 clones, approximately 83% seen once. This chain links TRBV11-1 with TRBJ2-2; 11 bases agree with TRBD2. The clonotype originates from a woman younger than 45 in good health and CMV-seropositive. Sample: PBMCs. The CDR3: CASSITSGGNTGELFF. For the CDR3, the DNA is TGTGCCAGCAGCATTACTAGCGGGGGGAACACCGGGGAGCTGTTTTTT.